Below are 22 T cell receptor beta chains sequenced from a single sample in a study of shared clonotypes between healthy human individuals (TCRdb year 2020). To prepare the library, the immunoSEQ multiplex PCR assay was applied. TCRdb limited this immuneACCESS table to in-frame rearrangements with V and J called. A share of clones is missing; checked studies link under half to unresolved V genes, and the rest is unexplained. This sample lists about 670,000 clones; around 72% were detected once. 1.5% to 2% of the sample is held by the ten biggest clonotypes. Sequences were obtained from memory CD4+ T cells sorted from blood. In light of the paper, this sample's cell subset or site label describes: CD45RA-negative fraction. The receptor set was obtained from a woman in her twenties or thirties in good health.

This chain links TRBV9 with TRBJ2-7; no clear D gene. This CDR3 has 13 residues. In germline, CDR1 is SGDLS, CDR2 YYNGEE. Trimming took off 5 bases at V and 2 bases at J, with 11 bases between the two ends. The CDR3 loop is CASRLGATYEQYF. The CDR3 region has the DNA TGTGCCAGCAGACTGGGTGCGACCTACGAGCAGTACTTC.

The chain employs TRBV4-1 and TRBJ2-1; the match to TRBD2 covers 9 bases. Trimming took 0 bases from V and 9 from J; bases not matched to a gene: 15. CDR1 is MGHRA and CDR2 is YSYEKL in the germline V gene. The CDR3 contains 18 residues. The CDR3: CASSQDTRGSGRWGEQFF. The CDR3 DNA follows: TGCGCCAGCAGCCAAGACACCCGGGGTAGCGGGAGATGGGGTGAGCAGTTCTTC.

This clone is a singleton in its sample. This chain links TRBV6-5 with TRBJ1-2, with D possibly being TRBD1 (5 bases). The CDR3 totals 14 residues. Trimming removed 5 bases from V and 4 bases from J, with 14 bases in between. The germline V gene encodes CDR1 MNHEY and CDR2 SVGAGI. CDR3: CASSLNRQSYGYTF. CDR3 nucleotide sequence: TGTGCCAGCAGTCTAAACCGACAGAGCTATGGCTACACCTTC.

This clone showed up just a few times. This rearrangement joins TRBV6-5 to TRBJ2-7, with D uncertain. Deletions cut 7 bases from V and 5 bases from J, with 12 bases between. CDR3 size: 12 residues. CDR1 MNHEY and CDR2 SVGAGI come from the germline V gene. The DNA for the CDR3 is TGTGCCAGCAACGGGCCCGGACACGAGCAGTACTTC. Translation: CASNGPGHEQYF.

The gene calls are TRBV15 and TRBJ1-2; no reliable D call. V was clipped by 1 base and J by 6 bases, with 12 bases between them. The CDR3 has 14 amino acids. Germline CDR1 and CDR2: LNHNV and YYDKDF (reference sequence). The DNA of the CDR3 is TGTGCCACCAGCAGAGGAGGGTCCGGCCATGGCTACACCTTC. It translates to CATSRGGSGHGYTF. Combining the CDR3 with reference TRBV15 and TRBJ1-2 gives the whole variable domain DAMVIQNPRYQVTQFGKPVTLSCSQTLNHNVMYWYQQKSSQAPKLLFHYYDKDFNNEADTPDNFQSRRPNTSFCFLDIRSPGLGDTAMYLCATSRGGSGHGYTFGSGTRLTVV.

This chain joins TRBV19 and TRBJ1-1, with 7 bases fitting TRBD1. CDR1 and CDR2 from the germline V gene are LNHDA and SQIVND (reference sequence). V gave up 7 bases and J gave up 3 bases; unmatched junction bases: 8. This CDR3 region has 14 residues. The CDR3 loop reads CASIPPTGYTEAFF. DNA for the CDR3: TGTGCCAGTATCCCCCCGACAGGGTACACTGAAGCTTTCTTT.

The chain couples TRBV6-5 to TRBJ2-2; possibly TRBD2 for D (6 bases). Germline CDR1 reads MNHEY; CDR2 reads SVGAGI. The CDR3 loop spans 14 amino acids. V was cut by 4 bases and J by 5 bases, with 11 bases left in between. CDR3 amino acids: CASSFHRGTGELFF. CDR3 DNA: TGTGCCAGCAGTTTTCACCGGGGGACCGGGGAGCTGTTTTTT.

The CDR3 loop is CASSPWAGGPSGELFF. CDR3 sequence (DNA): TGCGCCAGCAGCCCGTGGGCGGGAGGGCCATCCGGGGAGCTGTTTTTT. This sequence joins TRBV5-1 and TRBJ2-2, with 9 bases lining up with TRBD2. Germline V gives CDR1 SGHRS, CDR2 YFSETQ. CDR3 length equals 16 residues. Trimming at V came to 4 bases and at J to 6 bases, leaving 10 bases not matched to a gene. Full variable domain (missing parts from reference TRBV5-1 and TRBJ2-2): KAGVTQTPRYLIKTRGQQVTLSCSPISGHRSVSWYQQTPGQGLQFLFEYFSETQRNKGNFPGRFSGRQFSNSRSEMNVSTLELGDSALYLCASSPWAGGPSGELFFGEGSRLTVL.

The V gene is TRBV7-7, the J gene TRBJ2-1; D is perhaps TRBD1 or TRBD2 (5 bases each). CDR3 length: 13 amino acids. V lost 3 bases and J 2 bases, leaving 5 bases between the germline ends. Germline CDR1 and CDR2: SSHAT and FNYEAQ (reference sequence). The CDR3 loop is CASSLGAYNEQFF. The DNA for the CDR3 is TGTGCCAGCAGCTTGGGGGCCTACAATGAGCAGTTCTTC.

The V gene is TRBV7-6, the J gene TRBJ1-3; 9 bases are shared with TRBD1. V shed 8 bases and J 3 bases; nucleotides not matched to a gene: 5. There are 14 residues in the CDR3. Germline loops: CDR1 SGHVS, CDR2 FNYEAQ. CDR3 DNA sequence: TGTGCCAGCGCACAGGGGGCGGGTGGAAACACCATATATTTT. This gives the protein CASAQGAGGNTIYF.

The sample holds many counts of this clone. The chain is built from TRBV27 and TRBJ1-4; D gene ambiguous. Germline assignment: CDR1 MNHEY and CDR2 SMNVEV (reference sequence). The CDR3 is 15 amino acids. V lost 4 bases to trimming and J lost 5 bases, with 14 bases between them. The CDR3: CASSSPGSSNEKLFF. CDR3 DNA sequence: TGTGCCAGCAGTTCCCCGGGCAGTTCAAATGAAAAACTGTTTTTT.

This chain joins TRBV20-1 and TRBJ2-7, with a possible D match to TRBD1 (6 bases). Trimming stripped 7 bases from V and 5 bases from J, with 12 bases between. CDR1 DFQATT and CDR2 SNEGSKA come from the germline V gene (reference sequence). This CDR3 has 11 amino acids. This chain's CDR3 is CSVQGFDEQYF. CDR3 DNA sequence: TGCAGTGTTCAGGGGTTCGACGAGCAGTACTTC.

The count of this clone is one. This chain joins TRBV2 and TRBJ2-7; TRBD1 is a possible D gene (6 bases). The germline gives CDR1 SNHLY, CDR2 FYNNEI. Trimming pared 6 bases from V and 4 bases from J, leaving 10 bases between. The CDR3 covers 12 residues. Here the CDR3 reads CASSGQRYEQYF. Written as DNA, the CDR3 is TGTGCCAGCAGCGGACAGAGATACGAGCAGTACTTC.

The V gene is TRBV28, the J gene TRBJ2-2; maybe TRBD1 (6 bases). This CDR3 is built from 16 residues. Germline CDR1 is MDHEN and CDR2 is SYDVKM. V was pared by 3 bases and J by 0 bases, with 11 bases between. The CDR3 is CASSFSGTTNTGELFF. For the CDR3, the DNA is TGTGCCAGCAGTTTTTCCGGGACAACGAACACCGGGGAGCTGTTTTTT.

This chain joins TRBV30 and TRBJ1-2, with D perhaps TRBD1 (6 bases). CDR3 length equals 12 residues. V lost 2 bases, J lost 5 bases, and 9 bases lay in between. Germline V gene sequence: CDR1 GTSNPN, CDR2 SVGIG (reference sequence). The CDR3 DNA reads as TGTGCCTGGAGTCGCGGACAGTATGGCTACACCTTC. It yields the protein CAWSRGQYGYTF.

Comment on this clone: A junction boundary mismatches the germline segment, possibly from a read error. The chain combines TRBV10-3 with TRBJ2-7, with D tentatively TRBD2 (7 bases). Germline CDR1 is ENHRY and CDR2 is SYGVKD. The CDR3 is 15 residues long. The CDR3 DNA reads TGTGCCAGCAGTGACTCAGAGGGGGGGTCCTACGAGCAGTACTTC. It is translated as CASSDSEGGSYEQYF.

There are a few counts of this clone. The chain recombines TRBV13 with TRBJ2-4; TRBD2 matches 7 bases. Germline CDR1 PRHDT, CDR2 FYEKMQ (reference sequence). V shed 0 bases and J 8 bases; nucleotides not matched to a gene: 13. The CDR3 covers 17 residues. CDR3 nucleotide sequence: TGTGCCAGCAGCTTAGGCCTCTCGTTTAGCGGGTCAGACATTCAGTACTTC. It is translated as CASSLGLSFSGSDIQYF.

V is TRBV7-9 and J is TRBJ2-1; possibly TRBD2 for D (6 bases). V was shortened by 5 bases and J by 8 bases, with 19 bases between the two germline ends. The CDR3 length is 15 residues. Germline lookup yields CDR1 SEHNR and CDR2 FQNEAQ (reference sequence). CDR3 loop: CASSPYREKADEQFF. The CDR3 region has the DNA TGTGCCAGCAGCCCCTATCGGGAGAAGGCGGATGAGCAGTTCTTC.

The CDR3 coding sequence is TGTGCCAGCAGTTACAATGGCGGCTACACCTTC. Protein: CASSYNGGYTF. V is TRBV6-5 and J is TRBJ1-2; D gene uncertain. This CDR3 region has 11 residues. Germline V gives CDR1 MNHEY, CDR2 SVGAGI. Deletions cut 2 bases from V and 8 bases from J, with 6 bases between.

The V gene is TRBV30, the J gene TRBJ1-1; D is unclear. The ends were cut back, 3 bases at V and 5 bases at J, with 16 bases in the middle. The CDR3 consists of 14 residues. The germline V gene encodes CDR1 GTSNPN and CDR2 SVGIG (reference sequence). CDR3 region: CAWRLGTSGTEAFF. CDR3 DNA: TGTGCCTGGAGGTTAGGAACCAGCGGGACTGAAGCTTTCTTT. Based on the CDR3 plus reference TRBV30 and TRBJ1-1, the full variable domain is SQTIHQWPATLVQPVGSPLSLECTVEGTSNPNLYWYRQAAGRGLQLLFYSVGIGQISSEVPQNLSASRPQDRQFILSSKKLLLSDSGFYLCAWRLGTSGTEAFFGQGTRLTVV.

This clone was observed a single time. The rearrangement uses TRBV7-2 and TRBJ2-3, with D possibly being TRBD1 (6 bases). Germline CDR1 is SGHTA and CDR2 is FQGNSA. CDR3 length: 16 amino acids. V lost 4 bases to trimming and J lost 0 bases, with 14 bases between them. CDR3: CASSSPRTVSTDTQYF. Here the CDR3 DNA reads TGTGCCAGCAGCTCCCCGCGGACAGTTAGCACAGATACGCAGTATTTT.

In its sample, this clone was seen many times. V and J are TRBV9 and TRBJ1-1; D remains unclear. The CDR3 has 13 amino acids. Germline lookup yields CDR1 SGDLS and CDR2 YYNGEE. V dropped 2 bases and J dropped 2 bases, with 7 bases sitting between them. CDR3 bases: TGTGCCAGCAGCGTGGGCTTTAACACTGAAGCTTTCTTT. Translated: CASSVGFNTEAFF.